This T cell receptor (beta chain) was identified during a study of blood T cell repertoires in COVID-19. Study background: Whether acute or convalescent, the COVID-19 samples came from the United States, Italy and Spain. PBMCs, B-cell-depleted T cells, or T cells provided the cDNA or gDNA that made up the material.

In the source study's methods: Amplified reference gene primers provided the basis for estimating nucleated cell counts. Clones were read by immunoSEQ multiplex PCR, and TCRdb kept only the in-frame ones, dropping some. V, J and clone size are taken as reported in that table, and D and trimming were inferred from the DNA itself. There are about 98,000 clones in the sample; 82% occur only once, and 18% lies in the top ten. Only a few counts were recorded for this clone. Sequencing was carried out using peripheral blood. The receptor's source is a man older than 75 with acute or convalescent COVID-19.

The CDR3 protein is CASSLDGTKGEAFF. In DNA form, the CDR3 reads TGTGCCAGCAGTTTAGACGGGACAAAGGGCGAAGCTTTCTTT. The rearrangement joins TRBV28 to TRBJ1-1; TRBD1 is a possible D gene (6 bases). The germline V gene has CDR1 MDHEN and CDR2 SYDVKM. Trimming stripped 2 bases from V and 8 bases from J, with 15 bases between. This CDR3 comprises 14 residues.